A single count supports the clone carrying this TCR beta chain. Original processing methods: Amplified reference gene primers provided the basis for estimating nucleated cell counts. Generated by immunoSEQ multiplex PCR, the TCRdb table keeps only in-frame clones and is missing some. Clone size and V and J calls were adopted from that table, with D and trimming inferred from the DNA. The sample contains 120,000 to 150,000 clones, about 85% of which appear only once. J was trimmed by 8 bases and V by 6 bases; bases with no gene match: 6. The CDR3 loop spans 13 amino acids. The V gene's germline CDR1 is MNHEY and CDR2 SVGEGT. The data were obtained in a study of blood T cell repertoires in COVID-19. Overall study context: Acute and convalescent COVID-19 specimens originated in the United States, Italy and Spain.

The sequencing sample was made of peripheral blood. This receptor was obtained from a human donor in a cohort sampled during active COVID-19. The chain carries TRBV6-2 or TRBV6-3 and TRBJ1-2; 10 nucleotides line up with TRBD1. The CDR3 loop reads CASSRGQGLGYTF. CDR3 in DNA: TGTGCCAGCAGCCGGGGACAGGGGCTGGGCTACACCTTC.